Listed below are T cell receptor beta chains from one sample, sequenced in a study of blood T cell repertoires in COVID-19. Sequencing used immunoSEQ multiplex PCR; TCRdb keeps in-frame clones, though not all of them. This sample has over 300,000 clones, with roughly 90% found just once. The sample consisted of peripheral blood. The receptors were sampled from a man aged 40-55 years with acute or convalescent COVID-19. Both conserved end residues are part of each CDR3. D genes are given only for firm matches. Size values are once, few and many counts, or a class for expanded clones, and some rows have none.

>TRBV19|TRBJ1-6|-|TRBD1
TGTGCCAGTAATCGGGTGGGACAGGGGCTACATTCACCCCTCCACTTT
CASNRVGQGLHSPLHF
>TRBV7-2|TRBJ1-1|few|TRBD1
TGTGCCAGCAGCCCCCAAGGGGCGGACAGGGACACTGAAGCTTTCTTT
CASSPQGADRDTEAFF
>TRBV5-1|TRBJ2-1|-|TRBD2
TGCGCCAGCAGCTTGGCCGTGGTAGCGGGAGGGTATACTTGGAATGAGCAGTTCTTC
CASSLAVVAGGYTWNEQFF
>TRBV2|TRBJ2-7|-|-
TGTGCCAGCAACGGGTTAGGGGTTTACGAGCAGTACTTC
CASNGLGVYEQYF
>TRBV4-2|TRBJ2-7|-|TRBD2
TGTGCCAGCAGCCAAGTTCTGTCGGGAGGGGGGAACGAGCAGTACTTC
CASSQVLSGGGNEQYF
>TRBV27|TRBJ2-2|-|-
TGTGCCAGCAGTTTACGCGGAGGGGACACCGGGGAGCTGTTTTTT
CASSLRGGDTGELFF
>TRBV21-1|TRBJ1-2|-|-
-
CASSRCRYGYTFGSGTREGGGYTF
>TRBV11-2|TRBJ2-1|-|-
TGTGCCAGCAGCTACTCGCCGGGGGATGAGCAGTTCTTC
CASSYSPGDEQFF
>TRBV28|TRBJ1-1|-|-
TGTGCCAGCAGTTTGACACAGGACACTGAAGCTTTCTTT
CASSLTQDTEAFF
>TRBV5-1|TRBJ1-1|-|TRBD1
TGCGCCAGCAGCTTGGCCAGGGTAAGGGGGCCGAACACTGAAGCTTTCTTT
CASSLARVRGPNTEAFF
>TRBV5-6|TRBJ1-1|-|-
TGTGCCAGCAGCTTCTATCCAGGGGACCCGAACACTGAAGCTTTCTTT
CASSFYPGDPNTEAFF
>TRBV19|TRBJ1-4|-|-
TGTGCCAGTAGTATAGGCGGGACTGGAGTTGAAAAACTGTTTTTT
CASSIGGTGVEKLFF
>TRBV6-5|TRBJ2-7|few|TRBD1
TGTGCCAGCAGTACCTCCGGGACAGGGAGTTACGAGCAGTACTTC
CASSTSGTGSYEQYF
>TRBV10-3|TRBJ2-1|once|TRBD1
TGTGCCATCAGTGAGTCCACAGGGGGCATGGACAATGAGCAGTTCTTC
CAISESTGGMDNEQFF
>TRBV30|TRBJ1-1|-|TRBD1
TGTGCCTGGGACAGGGTAACGAACACTGAAGCTTTCTTT
CAWDRVTNTEAFF
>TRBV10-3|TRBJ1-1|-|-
TGTGCCATCAGGAGAGGGACATACATTATGAACACTGAAGCTTTCTTT
CAIRRGTYIMNTEAFF
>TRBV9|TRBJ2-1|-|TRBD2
TGTGCCAGCAGCTCACGGACTAGCGGGAGTTGGGATGAGCAGTTCTTC
CASSSRTSGSWDEQFF
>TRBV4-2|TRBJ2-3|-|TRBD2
TGTGCCAGCAGCCAAGGGACTAGCGGGGAAATGGTTGGGGATACGCAGTATTTT
CASSQGTSGEMVGDTQYF
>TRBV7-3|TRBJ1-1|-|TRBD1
TGTGCCAGCAGCACCGGGACAGCGGTGAACACTGAAGCTTTCTTT
CASSTGTAVNTEAFF
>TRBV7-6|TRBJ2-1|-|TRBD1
TGTGCCAGCAGCCCCGACAGGGTCCCCAATGAGCAGTTCTTC
CASSPDRVPNEQFF
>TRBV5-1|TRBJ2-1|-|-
TGCGCCAGCAGCTTGGCCCCAGGGAGGAATAGGAATGAGCAGTTCTTC
CASSLAPGRNRNEQFF
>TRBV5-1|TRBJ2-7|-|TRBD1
TGCGCCAGCAGCTTGGTGCAGGGGGCGGCGTACGAGCAGTACTTC
CASSLVQGAAYEQYF
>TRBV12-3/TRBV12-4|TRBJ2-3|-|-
TGTGCCAGCAGCCATGGGAGCGGAAAAGGGCAGTATTTT
CASSHGSGKGQYF
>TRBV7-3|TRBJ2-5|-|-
TGTGCCAGCAGCCGCTCCAGCCACCCGACCGGCGGGACCCAGTACTTC
CASSRSSHPTGGTQYF